These T cell receptor beta chains were read from a single sample in a study of blood T cell repertoires in COVID-19. Sequencing used immunoSEQ multiplex PCR; TCRdb keeps in-frame clones, though not all of them. This table has some 350,000 clones, approximately 86% appearing once. The sample comprised peripheral blood. These receptors all come from a human donor in a cohort sampled during active COVID-19. CDR3s include the opening cysteine and the closing phenylalanine or tryptophan. D genes are given only for firm matches. Clone sizes are given selectively: once, few, many, or a class where the clone is expanded.

v_gene	abundance	d_gene	j_gene	CDR3nt	CDR3aa
TRBV27	.	.	TRBJ2-1	TGTGCCAGCACCTGGAGGGCAGGGAAATACAATGAGCAGTTCTTC	CASTWRAGKYNEQFF
TRBV24-1	.	TRBD2	TRBJ2-2	TGTGCCACCAGTGGATCCAGCGGGGGGAGATACACCGGGGAGCTGTTTTTT	CATSGSSGGRYTGELFF
TRBV28	.	.	TRBJ1-2	TGTGCCAGCACTCGACGCGGGGGCAGGCTCCCGGCTAACTATGGCTACACCTTC	CASTRRGGRLPANYGYTF
TRBV28	.	.	TRBJ2-7	TGTGCCAGCACCATAGCCTCTTACGAGCAGTACTTC	CASTIASYEQYF
TRBV5-1	.	TRBD2	TRBJ2-3	TGCGCCAGCAGCTTGGAGGGGCGGGGGAGCACAGATACGCAGTATTTT	CASSLEGRGSTDTQYF
TRBV5-1	.	TRBD2	TRBJ2-1	TGCGCCAGCAGCGTAGGACTAGCGGGCTACAATGAGCAGTTCTTC	CASSVGLAGYNEQFF
TRBV30	.	.	TRBJ2-2	TGTGCCTGGACCAGGCAGATGAACGGGGAGCTGTTTTTT	CAWTRQMNGELFF
TRBV23-1	.	TRBD2	TRBJ2-3	TGCGCCAGCCCCAGCTTAGCGGGGGGCACAGATACGCAGTATTTT	CASPSLAGGTDTQYF
TRBV5-4	.	.	TRBJ2-1	TGTGCCAGCAGCTTGGGCGGTGAGCAGCGGCTGTACAATGAGCAGTTCTTC	CASSLGGEQRLYNEQFF
TRBV5-1	.	TRBD1	TRBJ1-3	TGCGCCAGCAGCGGTATTACAGGGGGCGGTGGAAACACCATATATTTT	CASSGITGGGGNTIYF
TRBV20-1	.	TRBD2	TRBJ2-1	TGCAGTGCTAGTTCAGTACTAGCGGGAGGAGGTGAGCAGTTCTTC	CSASSVLAGGGEQFF
TRBV15	.	.	TRBJ2-5	TGTGCCACCAGCGGAGCTTTTGGGGCGGACCGGGAGACCCAGTACTTC	CATSGAFGADRETQYF
TRBV19	.	.	TRBJ1-4	TGTGCCACCTCTACCAGGGAAAAACTGTTTTTT	CATSTREKLFF
TRBV5-1	once	.	TRBJ2-2	TGCGCCAGCAGCTTAACAGGGAACACCGGGGAGCTGTTTTTT	CASSLTGNTGELFF
TRBV28	.	TRBD2	TRBJ2-3	TGTGCCAGCGGACTAGCGGGAGAGATGGTAGGCACAGATACGCAGTATTTT	CASGLAGEMVGTDTQYF
TRBV11-1	.	.	TRBJ1-5	TGTGCCAGCAGCACTGACAGAAATCAGCCCCAGCATTTT	CASSTDRNQPQHF
TRBV9	once	.	TRBJ2-2	TGTGCCAGCAGCGTAGTAGCGGCGAACACCGGGGAGCTGTTTTTT	CASSVVAANTGELFF
TRBV19	.	TRBD2	TRBJ2-1	TGTGCCAGTAGTATTTTTAGCGGGGGGAACAATGAGCAGTTCTTC	CASSIFSGGNNEQFF
TRBV5-1	.	TRBD2	TRBJ2-2	TGCGCCAGCAGCTTGGTTAGCGGGGGGACCGGGGAGCTGTTTTTT	CASSLVSGGTGELFF
TRBV30	.	TRBD1	TRBJ2-3	TGTGCCTGGAGTGTAGGGACAGGGGCGGAAGATACGCAGTATTTT	CAWSVGTGAEDTQYF
TRBV2	.	.	TRBJ1-4	TGTGCCATCGAAGCGGGCAGCTCAACTAATGAAAAACTGTTTTTT	CAIEAGSSTNEKLFF
TRBV3-1/TRBV3-2	.	TRBD1	TRBJ1-2	TGTGCCAGCAGCCCTGGCAGGGGGCGTAACTATGGCTACACCTTC	CASSPGRGRNYGYTF
TRBV30	.	.	TRBJ1-2	TGTGCCTGGAGCCGACAGTTAGACTATGGCTACACCTTC	CAWSRQLDYGYTF
TRBV10-3	.	TRBD2	TRBJ2-2	TGTGCCATCCGGAGTGGGGGGGCGAACACCGGGGAGCTGTTTTTT	CAIRSGGANTGELFF
TRBV7-9	.	TRBD1	TRBJ2-1	TGTGCCAGCAGCTTGACAGGGTTCCCCTACAATGAGCAGTTCTTC	CASSLTGFPYNEQFF
TRBV28	.	TRBD1	TRBJ1-5	TGTGCCAGCAGTGCTCCGGGACAGGCAAGTTATAGCAATCAGCCCCAGCATTTT	CASSAPGQASYSNQPQHF
TRBV15	.	.	TRBJ2-5	TGTGCCACCAGCAGAGCTAGACCACAAGAGACCCAGTACTTC	CATSRARPQETQYF
TRBV3-1/TRBV3-2	.	TRBD1	TRBJ2-1	TGTGCCAGCAGCCCGACCCCTATAGGACAGGGCTACAATGAGCAGTTCTTC	CASSPTPIGQGYNEQFF
TRBV28	.	.	TRBJ1-1	TGTGCCAGCAGTCCAACAGGAGGACTAATCTCTGAAGCTTTCTTT	CASSPTGGLISEAFF
TRBV5-5	.	TRBD2	TRBJ2-7	TGTGCCAGCAGCTTTAGTCGACTAGCGGGTGTCTACGAGCAGTACTTC	CASSFSRLAGVYEQYF
TRBV30	.	.	TRBJ2-7	TGTGCCTCTACACCCTACGACAGGCACTACGAGCAGTACTTC	CASTPYDRHYEQYF
TRBV6-6	.	TRBD2	TRBJ2-1	TGTGCCAGCAGTTTCCAAGCGGGAGGGGGGTACAATGAGCAGTTCTTC	CASSFQAGGGYNEQFF
TRBV6-5	.	TRBD1	TRBJ2-3	TGTGCCAGCAGTCGGCGGACAGGTGGGGATACGCAGTATTTT	CASSRRTGGDTQYF
TRBV9	.	.	TRBJ1-1	TGTGCCAGCAGCGTAGATTGGGGAGGCAGGGAAGCTTTCTTT	CASSVDWGGREAFF
TRBV7-3	.	.	TRBJ2-3	TGTGCCAGCAGCTTTGGCGGGAGCACAGATACGCAGTATTTT	CASSFGGSTDTQYF
TRBV6-1	.	.	TRBJ2-5	TGTGCCAGCAGTGAAGTTGCCTCGGGGGAGACCCAGTACTTC	CASSEVASGETQYF
TRBV11-2	.	.	TRBJ2-1	TGTGCCAGCAGCCAAGACGGGAACAATGAGCAGTTCTTC	CASSQDGNNEQFF
TRBV2	.	.	TRBJ1-1	TGTGCCAGCAGTCCTCAGACAGGAAGAGCTTTCTTT	CASSPQTGRAFF
TRBV10-3	.	TRBD2	TRBJ2-2	TGTGCCATTAGCGGGAGAAGTGGCACCGGGGAGCTGTTTTTT	CAISGRSGTGELFF
TRBV2	.	TRBD1	TRBJ2-5	TGTGCCAGCAGTTGGGACAGGCCCACTCAGGGAGAGACCCAGTACTTC	CASSWDRPTQGETQYF
TRBV28	.	TRBD1	TRBJ2-7	TGTGCCAGCAGTTTCTCGGGACAGGTTAGTTACTACGAGCAGTACTTC	CASSFSGQVSYYEQYF
TRBV19	once	.	TRBJ2-6	TGTGCCAGTAGTCTTCAGGCCTCGGGACACTCCTCTGGGGCCAACGTCCTGACTTTC	CASSLQASGHSSGANVLTF
TRBV30	.	.	TRBJ1-1	TGTGCCTGGACCACAACAGGCTTCCGAACTTTCTTT	CAWTTTGFRTFF
TRBV6-4	once	.	TRBJ2-2	TGTGCCAGCAAATTACAGAGAGACACCGGGGAGCTGTTTTTT	CASKLQRDTGELFF
TRBV24-1	.	TRBD1	TRBJ1-1	TGTGCCACCAGACCGGGACAGGGGGACACTGAAGCTTTCTTT	CATRPGQGDTEAFF
TRBV7-9	.	.	TRBJ2-2	TGTGCCAGCAGCTACATCCGGGGTGCCGGGGAGCTGTTTTTT	CASSYIRGAGELFF
TRBV9	.	.	TRBJ1-1	TGTGCCAGCAGTGCACCGGGGGACCGCCAGAACACTGAAGCTTTCTTT	CASSAPGDRQNTEAFF
TRBV19	few	TRBD1	TRBJ1-1	TGTGCCAGTAGTTCGACAGGGGACACTGAAGCTTTCTTT	CASSSTGDTEAFF
TRBV5-1	.	.	TRBJ2-7	TGCGCCAGCAGCTTGGACACCGACACTCAGTACTTC	CASSLDTDTQYF
TRBV28	.	TRBD1	TRBJ1-2	TGTGCCAGCAGTTTAGGGACAGGGGGCCGGACTAACTATGGCTACACCTTC	CASSLGTGGRTNYGYTF
TRBV7-2	.	TRBD1	TRBJ1-1	TGTGCCAGCAGCTTGAAGCGGACAGGCACTGAAGCTTTCTTT	CASSLKRTGTEAFF
TRBV4-2	.	TRBD1	TRBJ2-7	TGTGCCAGCAGCCCTTTTCCCGGACAGGCGTACGAGCAGTACTTC	CASSPFPGQAYEQYF
TRBV5-1	.	.	TRBJ1-4	TGCGCCAGCAGCTTGGCAACCCTGGACAAGCAGTTTTTT	CASSLATLDKQFF
TRBV27	.	TRBD1	TRBJ1-1	TGTGCCAGCAGTTTGGGGACAGGCCGGAACACTGAAGCTTTCTTT	CASSLGTGRNTEAFF
TRBV10-1	.	.	TRBJ1-3	TGCGCCAGCAGTGAGTCAGTCGAGTCTTACTCTGGAAACACCATATATTTT	CASSESVESYSGNTIYF